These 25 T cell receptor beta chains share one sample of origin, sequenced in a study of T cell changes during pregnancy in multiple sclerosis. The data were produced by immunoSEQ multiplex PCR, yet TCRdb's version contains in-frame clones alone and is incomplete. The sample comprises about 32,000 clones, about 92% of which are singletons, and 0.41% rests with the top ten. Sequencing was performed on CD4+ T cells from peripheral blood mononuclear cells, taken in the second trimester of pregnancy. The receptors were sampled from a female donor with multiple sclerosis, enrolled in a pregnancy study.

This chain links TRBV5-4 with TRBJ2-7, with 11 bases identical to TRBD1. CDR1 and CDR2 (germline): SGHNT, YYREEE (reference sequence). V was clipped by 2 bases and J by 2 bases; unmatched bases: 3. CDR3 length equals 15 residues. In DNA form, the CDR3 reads TGTGCCAGCAGCTTCCCGGGACAGGGGGCCTACGAGCAGTACTTC. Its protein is CASSFPGQGAYEQYF.

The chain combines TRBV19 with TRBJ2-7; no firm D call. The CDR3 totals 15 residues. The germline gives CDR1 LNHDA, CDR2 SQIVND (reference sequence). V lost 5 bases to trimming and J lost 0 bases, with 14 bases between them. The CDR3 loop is CASSSPRANSYEQYF. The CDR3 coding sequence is TGTGCCAGTAGTTCCCCCCGAGCGAACTCCTACGAGCAGTACTTC.

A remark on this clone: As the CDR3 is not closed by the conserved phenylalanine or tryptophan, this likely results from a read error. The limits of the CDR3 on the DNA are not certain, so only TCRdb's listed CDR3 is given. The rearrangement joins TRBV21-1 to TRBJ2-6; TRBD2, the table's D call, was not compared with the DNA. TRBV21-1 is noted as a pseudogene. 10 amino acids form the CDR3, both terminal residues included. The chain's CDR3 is CARRLAGGSI.

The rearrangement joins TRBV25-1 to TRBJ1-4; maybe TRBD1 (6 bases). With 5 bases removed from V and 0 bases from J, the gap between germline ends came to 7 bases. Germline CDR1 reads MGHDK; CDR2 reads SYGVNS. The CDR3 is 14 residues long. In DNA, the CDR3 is TGTGCCAGCAGTTCAGGGGCAACTAATGAAAAACTGTTTTTT. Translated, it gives CASSSGATNEKLFF. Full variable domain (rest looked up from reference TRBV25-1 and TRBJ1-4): EADIYQTPRYLVIGTGKKITLECSQTMGHDKMYWYQQDPGMELHLIHYSYGVNSTEKGDLSSESTVSRIRTEHFPLTLESARPSHTSQYLCASSSGATNEKLFFGSGTQLSVL.

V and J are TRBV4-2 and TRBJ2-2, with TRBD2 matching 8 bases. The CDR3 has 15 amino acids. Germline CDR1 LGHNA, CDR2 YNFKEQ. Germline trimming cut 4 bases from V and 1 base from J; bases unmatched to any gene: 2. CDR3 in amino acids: CASSRRGGNTGELFF. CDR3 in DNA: TGTGCCAGCAGCCGTCGGGGGGGGAACACCGGGGAGCTGTTTTTT.

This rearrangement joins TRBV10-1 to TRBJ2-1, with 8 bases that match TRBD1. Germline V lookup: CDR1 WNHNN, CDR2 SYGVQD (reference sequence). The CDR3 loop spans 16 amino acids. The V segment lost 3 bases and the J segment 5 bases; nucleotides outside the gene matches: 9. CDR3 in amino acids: CASSERTGYLNNEQFF. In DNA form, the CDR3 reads TGCGCCAGCAGTGAACGGACAGGGTATCTGAACAATGAGCAGTTCTTC.

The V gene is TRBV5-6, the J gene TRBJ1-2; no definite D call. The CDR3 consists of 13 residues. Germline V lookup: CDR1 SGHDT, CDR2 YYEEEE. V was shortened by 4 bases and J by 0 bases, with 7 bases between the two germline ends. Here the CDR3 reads CASSPGANYGYTF. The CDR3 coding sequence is TGTGCCAGCAGCCCCGGGGCTAACTATGGCTACACCTTC.

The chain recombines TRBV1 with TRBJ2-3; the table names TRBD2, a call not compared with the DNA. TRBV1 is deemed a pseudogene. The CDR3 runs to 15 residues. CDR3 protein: CTSRASRDSRDTQYF. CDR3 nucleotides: TGCACCAGCAGAGCCTCTAGGGACTCCAGGGATACGCAGTATTTT.

The CDR3 here is CAISGGTDTTDTQYF. The DNA for the CDR3 is TGTGCCATCAGTGGAGGGACAGATACCACAGATACGCAGTATTTT. The chain employs TRBV10-3 and TRBJ2-3; 7 bases fit TRBD1. This CDR3 has 15 amino acids. V dropped 4 bases and J dropped 2; count of bases not matched to a gene: 6. Germline-derived CDR1 and CDR2 are ENHRY and SYGVKD.

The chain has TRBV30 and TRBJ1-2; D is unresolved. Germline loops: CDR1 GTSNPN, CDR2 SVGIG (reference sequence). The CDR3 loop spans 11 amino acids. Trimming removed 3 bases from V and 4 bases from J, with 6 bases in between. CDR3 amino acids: CAWRAVYGYTF. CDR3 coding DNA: TGTGCCTGGAGGGCGGTCTATGGCTACACCTTC.

The CDR3 is CASSLTGIRDQPQHF. The CDR3 DNA reads TGTGCCAGCAGCCTGACAGGGATCAGGGATCAGCCCCAGCATTTT. This chain links TRBV7-8 with TRBJ1-5; 7 bases fit TRBD1. J gave up 5 bases and V 5 bases, and 9 bases lay outside the gene matches. The CDR3 loop spans 15 amino acids. Germline V gene sequence: CDR1 SGHVS, CDR2 FQNEAQ. The whole variable domain, remainder taken from reference TRBV7-8 and TRBJ1-5, is GAGVSQSPRYKVAKRGQDVALRCDPISGHVSLFWYQQALGQGPEFLTYFQNEAQLDKSGLPSDRFFAERPEGSVSTLKIQRTQQEDSAVYLCASSLTGIRDQPQHFGDGTRLSIL.

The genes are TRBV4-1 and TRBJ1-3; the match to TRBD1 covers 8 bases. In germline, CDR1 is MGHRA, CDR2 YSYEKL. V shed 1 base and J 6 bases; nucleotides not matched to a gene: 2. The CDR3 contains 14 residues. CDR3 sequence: CASSQAQGANTIYF. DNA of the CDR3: TGCGCCAGCAGCCAAGCCCAGGGGGCAAACACCATATATTTT.

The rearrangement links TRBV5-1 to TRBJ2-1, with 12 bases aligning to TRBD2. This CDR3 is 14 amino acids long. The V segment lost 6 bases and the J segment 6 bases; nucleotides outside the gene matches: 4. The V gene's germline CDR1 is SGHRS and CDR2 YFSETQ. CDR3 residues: CASMTSGSLNEQFF. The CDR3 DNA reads TGCGCCAGCATGACTAGCGGGAGTCTCAATGAGCAGTTCTTC.

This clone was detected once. The CDR3 spells CASSIYDVSLSTDTQYF. CDR3 nucleotides: TGTGCCAGCTCAATCTACGACGTTAGCTTGAGCACAGATACGCAGTATTTT. The V call is TRBV18, the J call TRBJ2-3, with no clear D. The V gene's germline CDR1 is KGHSH and CDR2 LQKENI. The CDR3 has 17 amino acids. Trimming took off 5 bases at V and 0 bases at J, with 18 bases between the two ends.

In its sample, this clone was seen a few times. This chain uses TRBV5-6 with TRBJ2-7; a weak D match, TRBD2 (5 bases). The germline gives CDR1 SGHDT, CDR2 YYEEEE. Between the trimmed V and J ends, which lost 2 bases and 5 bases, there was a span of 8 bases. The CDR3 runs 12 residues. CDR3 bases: TGTGCCAGCAGCTTCCCTAGCCACGAGCAGTACTTC. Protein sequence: CASSFPSHEQYF.

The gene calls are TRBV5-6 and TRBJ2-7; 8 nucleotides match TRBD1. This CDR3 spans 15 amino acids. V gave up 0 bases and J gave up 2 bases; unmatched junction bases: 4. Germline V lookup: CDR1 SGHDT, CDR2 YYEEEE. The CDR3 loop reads CASSLGQGSTYEQYF. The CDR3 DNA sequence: TGTGCCAGCAGCTTGGGACAGGGGAGTACCTACGAGCAGTACTTC.

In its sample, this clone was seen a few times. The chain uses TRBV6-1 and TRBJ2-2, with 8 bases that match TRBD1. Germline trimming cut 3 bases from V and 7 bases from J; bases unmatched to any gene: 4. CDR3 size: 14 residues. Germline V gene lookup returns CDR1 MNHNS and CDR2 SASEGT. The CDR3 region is CASSDRQGHGELFF. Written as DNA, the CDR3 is TGTGCCAGCAGTGACAGACAGGGGCACGGGGAGCTGTTTTTT.

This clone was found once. The chain's CDR3 is CAWSVTSGYNEQFF. The CDR3 region has the DNA TGTGCCTGGAGTGTAACTAGCGGTTACAATGAGCAGTTCTTC. The V gene is TRBV30, the J gene TRBJ2-1; 8 bases match TRBD2. CDR1 is GTSNPN, CDR2 SVGIG, per germline (reference sequence). There are 14 residues in the CDR3. Germline trimming cut 0 bases from V and 4 bases from J; bases unmatched to any gene: 2.

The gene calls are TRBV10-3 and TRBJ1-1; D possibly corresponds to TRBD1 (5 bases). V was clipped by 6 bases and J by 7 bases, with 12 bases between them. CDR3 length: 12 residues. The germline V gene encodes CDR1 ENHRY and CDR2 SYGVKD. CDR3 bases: TGTGCCATCAGGGGGCAAGACAGTGAAGCTTTCTTT. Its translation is CAIRGQDSEAFF.

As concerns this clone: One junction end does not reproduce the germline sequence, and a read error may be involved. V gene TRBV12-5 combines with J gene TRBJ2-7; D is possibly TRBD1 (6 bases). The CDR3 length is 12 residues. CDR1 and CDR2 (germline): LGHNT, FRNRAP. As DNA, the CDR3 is TGTGCTAGTGGTTTCCCAGCCGGGACACCCAACTTC. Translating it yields CASGFPAGTPNF. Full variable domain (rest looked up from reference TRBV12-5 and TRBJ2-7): DARVTQTPRHKVTEMGQEVTMRCQPILGHNTVFWYRQTMMQGLELLAYFRNRAPLDDSGMPKDRFSAEMPDATLATLKIQPSEPRDSAVYFCASGFPAGTPNFGPGTRLTVT.

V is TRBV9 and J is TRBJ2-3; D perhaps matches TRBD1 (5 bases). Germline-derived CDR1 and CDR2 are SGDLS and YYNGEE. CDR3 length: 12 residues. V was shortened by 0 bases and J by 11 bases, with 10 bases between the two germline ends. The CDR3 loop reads CASSVEGQRQYF. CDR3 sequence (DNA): TGTGCCAGCAGCGTAGAGGGGCAGAGGCAGTATTTT. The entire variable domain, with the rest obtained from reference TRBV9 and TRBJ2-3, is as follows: DSGVTQTPKHLITATGQRVTLRCSPRSGDLSVYWYQQSLDQGLQFLIQYYNGEERAKGNILERFSAQQFPDLHSELNLSSLELGDSALYFCASSVEGQRQYFGPGTRLTVL.

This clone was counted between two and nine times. The DNA for the CDR3 is TGTGCCAGCAGCGATGGGACAGGGATTGGCTACACCTTC. This gives the protein CASSDGTGIGYTF. The chain has TRBV2 and TRBJ1-2, with TRBD1 identical over 9 bases. With 6 bases clipped from V and 7 bases from J, the junction kept 6 bases outside the gene matches. The CDR3 has 13 amino acids. Germline V gives CDR1 SNHLY, CDR2 FYNNEI.

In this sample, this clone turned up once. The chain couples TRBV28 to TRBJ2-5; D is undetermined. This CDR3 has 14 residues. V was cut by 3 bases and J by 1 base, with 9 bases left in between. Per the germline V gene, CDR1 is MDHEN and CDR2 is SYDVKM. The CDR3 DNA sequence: TGTGCCAGCAGTTTTCTCAGACTCCAAGAGACCCAGTACTTC. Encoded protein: CASSFLRLQETQYF.

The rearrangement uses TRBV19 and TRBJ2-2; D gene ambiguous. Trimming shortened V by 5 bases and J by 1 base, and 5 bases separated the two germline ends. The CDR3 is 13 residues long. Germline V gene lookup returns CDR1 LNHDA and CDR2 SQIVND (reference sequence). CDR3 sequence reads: CASSSRNTGELFF. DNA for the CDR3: TGTGCCAGTAGTTCCCGGAACACCGGGGAGCTGTTTTTT. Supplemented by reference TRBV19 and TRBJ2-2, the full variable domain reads DGGITQSPKYLFRKEGQNVTLSCEQNLNHDAMYWYRQDPGQGLRLIYYSQIVNDFQKGDIAEGYSVSREKKESFPLTVTSAQKNPTAFYLCASSSRNTGELFFGEGSRLTVL.

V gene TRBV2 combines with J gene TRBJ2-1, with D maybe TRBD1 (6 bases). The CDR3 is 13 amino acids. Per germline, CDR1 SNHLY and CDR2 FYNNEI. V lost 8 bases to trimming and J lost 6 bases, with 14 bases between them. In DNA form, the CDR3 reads TGTGCCAGCTCGACAGGAAGGGGCAATGAGCAGTTCTTC. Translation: CASSTGRGNEQFF.